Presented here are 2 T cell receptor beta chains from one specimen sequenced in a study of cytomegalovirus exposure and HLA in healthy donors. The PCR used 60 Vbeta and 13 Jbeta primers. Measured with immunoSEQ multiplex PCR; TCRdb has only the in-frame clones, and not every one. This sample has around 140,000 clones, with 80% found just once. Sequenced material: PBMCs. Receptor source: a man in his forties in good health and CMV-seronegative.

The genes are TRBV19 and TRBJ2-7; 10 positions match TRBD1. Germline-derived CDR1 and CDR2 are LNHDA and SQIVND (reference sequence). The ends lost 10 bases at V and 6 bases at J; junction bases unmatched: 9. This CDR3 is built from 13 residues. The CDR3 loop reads CATTLGQGGEQYF. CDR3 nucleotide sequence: TGTGCCACCACACTCGGACAGGGGGGCGAGCAGTACTTC.

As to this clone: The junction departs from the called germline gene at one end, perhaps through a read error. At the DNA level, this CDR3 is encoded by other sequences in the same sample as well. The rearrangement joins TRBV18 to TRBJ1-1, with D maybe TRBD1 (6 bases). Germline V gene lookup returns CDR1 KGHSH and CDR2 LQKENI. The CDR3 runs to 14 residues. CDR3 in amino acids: CASSPQGGNTEAFF. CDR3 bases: TGTGCCAGCTCGCCACAGGGAGGGAACACTGAAGCTTTCTTT.